Each of the 8 T cell receptor beta chains below was sequenced from the same sample in a study of T cell repertoires in ileal Crohn's disease. Described time point: proximal margin of the surgical specimen (macroscopically non-inflamed). Sequencing was performed with immunoSEQ multiplex PCR; in TCRdb, only in-frame clones are kept and a portion is missing. Here the sample spans under 6,000 clones, approximately 78% being singletons. Sample: ileal tissue. The receptors were sampled from an adult with Crohn's disease.

The chain has TRBV2 and TRBJ2-5; 10 bases fit TRBD2. The V and J ends lost 2 bases and 2 bases, in that order; junction bases with no gene match: 2. Per germline, CDR1 SNHLY and CDR2 FYNNEI. CDR3 size: 15 residues. CDR3 bases: TGTGCCAGCAGTGAACTAGCGGGGGCGCAAGAGACCCAGTACTTC. Translation: CASSELAGAQETQYF.

The V gene is TRBV5-1, the J gene TRBJ2-3; D is ambiguous. Germline-derived CDR1 and CDR2 are SGHRS and YFSETQ. There are 13 residues in the CDR3. The germline V and J ends were trimmed by 4 bases and 5 bases, with 11 bases remaining between them. CDR3 sequence: CASSPLGVDTQYF. For the CDR3, the DNA is TGCGCCAGCAGCCCCCTTGGAGTAGATACGCAGTATTTT.

The V call is TRBV5-6, the J call TRBJ2-3; D may correspond to TRBD1 or TRBD2 (6 bases each). Germline CDR1 reads SGHDT; CDR2 reads YYEEEE. The CDR3 is made up of 14 amino acids. V was pared by 3 bases and J by 3 bases, with 11 bases between. CDR3 coding DNA: TGTGCCAGCAGCTCTAGGGGGGTGACAGATACGCAGTATTTT. This sequence encodes CASSSRGVTDTQYF.

This sequence joins TRBV15 and TRBJ2-1; the D gene is possibly TRBD2 (6 bases). The CDR3 loop spans 15 amino acids. V shed 1 base and J shed 2 bases, with 9 bases lying between them. In germline, CDR1 is LNHNV, CDR2 YYDKDF (reference sequence). Here the CDR3 reads CATSRAGDAYNEQFF. Here the CDR3 DNA reads TGTGCCACCAGCAGAGCGGGGGACGCCTACAATGAGCAGTTCTTC. Full variable domain (outside the CDR3, taken from reference TRBV15 and TRBJ2-1): DAMVIQNPRYQVTQFGKPVTLSCSQTLNHNVMYWYQQKSSQAPKLLFHYYDKDFNNEADTPDNFQSRRPNTSFCFLDIRSPGLGDTAMYLCATSRAGDAYNEQFFGPGTRLTVL.

The chain has TRBV6-6 and TRBJ1-2; D gene ambiguous. CDR1 is MNHNY, CDR2 SVGAGI, per germline (reference sequence). V was shortened by 0 bases and J by 9 bases, with 5 bases between the two germline ends. This CDR3 has 11 amino acids. This CDR3 is CASSYSSSYTF. The CDR3 nucleotides read TGTGCCAGCAGTTACTCGTCCAGCTACACCTTC.

The chain recombines TRBV19 with TRBJ2-7; unclear D gene. V shed 8 bases and J shed 4 bases, with 15 bases lying between them. From germline, CDR1 is LNHDA and CDR2 SQIVND (reference sequence). This CDR3 region has 13 residues. The CDR3 bases are TGTGCCAGTTCCCTCAACGGGCAGTACGAGCAGTACTTC. Encoded protein: CASSLNGQYEQYF. Together with reference TRBV19 and TRBJ2-7, the CDR3 gives the full variable domain: DGGITQSPKYLFRKEGQNVTLSCEQNLNHDAMYWYRQDPGQGLRLIYYSQIVNDFQKGDIAEGYSVSREKKESFPLTVTSAQKNPTAFYLCASSLNGQYEQYFGPGTRLTVT.

The sample holds a few counts of this clone. The chain carries TRBV2 and TRBJ2-1; TRBD1 agrees at 7 bases. The CDR3 totals 15 residues. J lost 7 bases, V lost 5 bases, and 11 bases had no gene match. Germline assignment: CDR1 SNHLY and CDR2 FYNNEI. The CDR3 DNA reads as TGTGCCAGCAGTCCCCCGGGACAGCGCTCTAATGAGCAGTTCTTC. This codes for CASSPPGQRSNEQFF.

The chain employs TRBV6-1 and TRBJ1-2, with D uncertain. The CDR3 is made up of 15 amino acids. V dropped 5 bases and J dropped 4 bases, with 17 bases sitting between them. Germline assignment: CDR1 MNHNS and CDR2 SASEGT. The DNA for the CDR3 is TGTGCCAGCAGTCCTTCCCCGTATGTCGGCTATGGCTACACCTTC. This encodes CASSPSPYVGYGYTF.